The entry below describes one T cell receptor (beta chain). Original processing methods: Counts of nucleated cells, estimated from reference gene primer amplification, were obtained. Repertoires were generated with immunoSEQ multiplex PCR, while TCRdb's copy carries only in-frame clones and drops some. V and J calls and clone size are copied from that table; D and trimming were computed from the DNA. This sample yields roughly 400,000 clones, of which more than 70% are seen a single time; approximately 1.5% belongs to the top ten. This sample was included in a study of blood T cell repertoires in COVID-19. The wider study: The samples span acute and convalescent COVID-19 from the United States, Italy and Spain. Nucleic acid was either cDNA or gDNA, and it came from T cells, B-cell-depleted T cells, or PBMCs.

From germline, CDR1 is MDHEN and CDR2 SYDVKM. With 2 bases clipped from V and 2 bases from J, the junction kept 3 bases outside the gene matches. This CDR3 has 15 amino acids. The sequenced material came from PBMCs or T cells enriched from blood (not recorded which). The chain joins TRBV28 to TRBJ2-1; TRBD2 aligns across 7 bases. This clonotype was obtained from a woman under 30 who had been exposed to COVID-19. CDR3 sequence reads: CASSLMRETYNEQFF. Here the CDR3 DNA reads TGTGCCAGCAGTTTAATGCGGGAGACCTACAATGAGCAGTTCTTC.